Shown below are 4 T cell receptor beta chains from a single sample sequenced in a study of spatial heterogeneity in lung cancer. Time point defined: sample taken at primary tumor resection. Each CDR3 protein is one row after TCRdb ran MiXCR on the 5' RACE reads. The data show about 39,000 distinct CDR3 sequences, around 3.1% seen once. The source was normal lung tissue next to the tumor, collected at surgery. These receptors all come from a male donor with early-stage non-small cell lung cancer.

This clonotype showed up many times. The gene calls are TRBV7-2 and TRBJ2-2; D might be TRBD1 or TRBD2, each matching 5 bases. The germline V and J ends were trimmed by 6 bases and 4 bases, with 12 bases remaining between them. Germline V gives CDR1 SGHTA, CDR2 FQGNSA. The CDR3 runs to 14 residues. CDR3 DNA: TGTGCCAGCAGAGGTTCAGGGACCACCGGGGAGCTGTTTTTT. Protein sequence: CASRGSGTTGELFF.

This clonotype was seen many times. V usage is TRBV3-1 and J usage is TRBJ1-5; weak D call: TRBD1 (5 bases). CDR1 LGHDT and CDR2 YNNKEL come from the germline V gene (reference sequence). The CDR3 is 14 residues long. Trimming left V 1 base short and J 5 bases short, with 9 bases between. This CDR3 reads CASSQGGHYQPQHF. CDR3 bases: TGTGCCAGCAGCCAAGGGGGCCACTATCAGCCCCAGCATTTT.

The table lists this clonotype with many counts. The chain is built from TRBV3-1 and TRBJ2-7; D is perhaps TRBD2 (7 bases). The CDR3 is 13 residues long. Germline V CDR1 and CDR2: LGHDT, YNNKEL (reference sequence). V lost 3 bases to trimming and J lost 6 bases, with 12 bases between them. CDR3 bases: TGTGCCAGCAGCCATCGGGGGGCGGCCGAGCAGTACTTC. The encoded protein is CASSHRGAAEQYF.

V gene TRBV2 combines with J gene TRBJ2-3, with TRBD2 identical over 7 bases. V trimming: 4 bases; J trimming: 3 bases; junction bases outside the gene matches: 10. Germline V gene data show CDR1 as SNHLY and CDR2 as FYNNEI. This CDR3 comprises 16 residues. CDR3 protein: CASSAMKLAETDTQYF. The CDR3 nucleotides read TGTGCCAGCAGTGCAATGAAGCTAGCGGAGACAGATACGCAGTATTTT.